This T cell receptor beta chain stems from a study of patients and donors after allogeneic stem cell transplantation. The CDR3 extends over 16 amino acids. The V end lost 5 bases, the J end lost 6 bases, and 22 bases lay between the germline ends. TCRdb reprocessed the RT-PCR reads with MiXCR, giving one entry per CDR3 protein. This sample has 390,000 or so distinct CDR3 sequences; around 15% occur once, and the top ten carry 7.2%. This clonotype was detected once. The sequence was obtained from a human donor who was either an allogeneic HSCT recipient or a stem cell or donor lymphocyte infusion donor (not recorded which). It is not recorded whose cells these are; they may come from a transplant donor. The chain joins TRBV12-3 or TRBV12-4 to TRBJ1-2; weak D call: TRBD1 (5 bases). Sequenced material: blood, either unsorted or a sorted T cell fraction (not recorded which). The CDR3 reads CASSQSYGTSSDGYTF. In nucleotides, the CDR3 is TGTGCCAGCAGTCAATCATACGGGACTTCCTCCGATGGCTACACCTTC.